These T cell receptor beta chains were read from a single sample in a study of shared clonotypes between healthy human individuals. TCRdb's copy holds only in-frame clones and misses some; the assay was immunoSEQ multiplex PCR. The sample carries hundreds of thousands of clones, around 96% recorded once. The sequencing input was naive CD8+ T cells sorted from blood. These receptors came from a woman aged 25 to 45 in good health. CDR3s leave out the opening cysteine and the closing phenylalanine or tryptophan. Each record gives: J gene, V gene, CDR3 protein.

j_gene: TRBJ2-1; v_gene: TRBV5-6; CDR3aa: ASSLHRVNEQF
j_gene: TRBJ2-3; v_gene: TRBV5-4; CDR3aa: ASSLPGTSLTDTQY
j_gene: TRBJ1-2; v_gene: TRBV9; CDR3aa: ASSVEGGYYGYT
j_gene: TRBJ2-1; v_gene: TRBV5-1; CDR3aa: ASSLGERGYNEQF
j_gene: TRBJ2-2; v_gene: TRBV28; CDR3aa: ASTKGDRGLGGELF
j_gene: TRBJ2-5; v_gene: TRBV5-1; CDR3aa: ASSIGRGETQY
j_gene: TRBJ2-7; v_gene: TRBV7-2; CDR3aa: ASSFLRGGGEQY
j_gene: TRBJ2-5; v_gene: TRBV13; CDR3aa: ASSSGLVGETQY
j_gene: TRBJ1-2; v_gene: TRBV11-2; CDR3aa: ASSRDTLNYGYT
j_gene: TRBJ2-1; v_gene: TRBV5-4; CDR3aa: ASSLVPRSYNEQF
j_gene: TRBJ2-7; v_gene: TRBV28; CDR3aa: ASSPGTSGSADEQY
j_gene: TRBJ2-1; v_gene: TRBV27; CDR3aa: ASSRGLGLNEQF
j_gene: TRBJ2-7; v_gene: TRBV28; CDR3aa: ASSPRLAADSYEQY
j_gene: TRBJ2-3; v_gene: TRBV6-5; CDR3aa: ASSWTGTDTQY
j_gene: TRBJ2-5; v_gene: TRBV7-8; CDR3aa: ASSPGLAGNIWETQY
j_gene: TRBJ2-1; v_gene: TRBV19; CDR3aa: ASSMSGSLYNEQF
j_gene: TRBJ2-1; v_gene: TRBV5-1; CDR3aa: ASSWDGGYNEQF
j_gene: TRBJ2-7; v_gene: TRBV28; CDR3aa: ASSLPAGVPYEQY
j_gene: TRBJ1-1; v_gene: TRBV9; CDR3aa: ASSVVLERVAF
j_gene: TRBJ2-7; v_gene: TRBV5-4; CDR3aa: ASSLKGSVYEQY
j_gene: TRBJ2-5; v_gene: TRBV7-8; CDR3aa: ASSFYPTRGETQY
j_gene: TRBJ1-1; v_gene: TRBV5-5; CDR3aa: ASSGDSLNTEAF
j_gene: TRBJ2-7; v_gene: TRBV6-1; CDR3aa: ASRPLEGSEQY
j_gene: TRBJ2-7; v_gene: TRBV4-1; CDR3aa: ASSQDRGTYEQY
j_gene: TRBJ2-2; v_gene: TRBV6-5; CDR3aa: ASEGRDSAGELF
j_gene: TRBJ1-1; v_gene: TRBV19; CDR3aa: ASSIVARNTEAF
j_gene: TRBJ2-5; v_gene: TRBV7-9; CDR3aa: ASSLVSQETQY
j_gene: TRBJ1-1; v_gene: TRBV6-1; CDR3aa: ASSESKLGDTEAF
j_gene: TRBJ1-2; v_gene: TRBV11-2; CDR3aa: ASSLETDYGYT
j_gene: TRBJ1-1; v_gene: TRBV27; CDR3aa: ASSFRQGRVNTEAF
j_gene: TRBJ2-1; v_gene: TRBV9; CDR3aa: ASSPRLLENYNEQF
j_gene: TRBJ1-4; v_gene: TRBV10-1; CDR3aa: ASSAVAGRDPSRKLF
j_gene: TRBJ2-2; v_gene: TRBV27; CDR3aa: ASSLLTGTFRELF
j_gene: TRBJ1-5; v_gene: TRBV6-5; CDR3aa: ASSPGQGAYQPQH
j_gene: TRBJ2-6; v_gene: TRBV9; CDR3aa: ASSVGRSGANVLT
j_gene: TRBJ2-1; v_gene: TRBV27; CDR3aa: ASSLGPGHNEQF
j_gene: TRBJ1-2; v_gene: TRBV27; CDR3aa: ASSSDRGYGYT
j_gene: TRBJ2-3; v_gene: TRBV16; CDR3aa: ASSQSRLALDTQY
j_gene: TRBJ2-2; v_gene: TRBV19; CDR3aa: ASSRSLGTGELTGELF
j_gene: -; v_gene: TRBV19; CDR3aa: ASSGGQGSYEQY
j_gene: TRBJ1-5; v_gene: TRBV19; CDR3aa: ASSGLQGSTQPQH
j_gene: TRBJ1-5; v_gene: TRBV19; CDR3aa: ASSTGDPSDQPQH
j_gene: TRBJ2-7; v_gene: TRBV27; CDR3aa: ASSHPGTGAFYEQY
j_gene: TRBJ1-1; v_gene: TRBV7-9; CDR3aa: ASSLDGSQTEAF
j_gene: TRBJ2-1; v_gene: TRBV28; CDR3aa: ASAGTSGSGEF
j_gene: TRBJ2-1; v_gene: TRBV7-6; CDR3aa: ASSLGKGGEQF
j_gene: TRBJ1-2; v_gene: TRBV4-1; CDR3aa: ASSQVRGDYGYT
j_gene: TRBJ1-2; v_gene: TRBV15; CDR3aa: ATSRVRSSNYGYT
j_gene: TRBJ1-1; v_gene: TRBV28; CDR3aa: ASSPRPRDIRDTEAF
j_gene: TRBJ2-1; v_gene: TRBV11-2; CDR3aa: ASSPTGGTGTYNEQF
j_gene: TRBJ2-7; v_gene: TRBV27; CDR3aa: ASSAGYNSGSPYYEQY
j_gene: TRBJ2-3; v_gene: TRBV25-1; CDR3aa: ASSARGHTDTQY
j_gene: TRBJ2-7; v_gene: TRBV10-1; CDR3aa: ASSESVAGDEQY
j_gene: TRBJ1-3; v_gene: TRBV11-2; CDR3aa: ASSSAGALSTIY
j_gene: TRBJ2-5; v_gene: TRBV5-6; CDR3aa: ASSFGSRETQY
j_gene: TRBJ2-1; v_gene: TRBV27; CDR3aa: ASSLGTSGMGEQF
j_gene: TRBJ1-1; v_gene: TRBV28; CDR3aa: ASRLDRVNMRTEAF
j_gene: TRBJ2-7; v_gene: TRBV28; CDR3aa: ASSFTARGSYEQY